These 27 T cell receptor beta chains came from one sample sequenced in a study of blood T cell repertoires in COVID-19. Clones were sequenced by immunoSEQ multiplex PCR, and TCRdb holds only the in-frame ones, with some missing. The table lists more than 50,000 clones, around 90% of them singletons. Sequences were obtained from peripheral blood. These receptors originate from a man in his sixties with active COVID-19.

The chain uses TRBV3-1 (or the pseudogene TRBV3-2) and TRBJ1-4, with D possibly matching TRBD1 (6 bases). Germline V gene data show CDR1 as LGHDT and CDR2 as YNNKEL (reference sequence). The CDR3 is made up of 15 amino acids. V gave up 1 base and J gave up 13 bases, with 19 bases separating them. CDR3: CASSQGERTAKILFF. As DNA, the CDR3 is TGTGCCAGCAGCCAAGGGGAGAGGACAGCGAAGATACTGTTTTTT.

The chain has TRBV18 and TRBJ2-7, with 7 bases fitting TRBD2. CDR3 length: 15 residues. CDR1 and CDR2 (germline): KGHSH, LQKENI. Trimming cost V 6 bases and J 2 bases; bases outside gene matches: 10. The CDR3 DNA is TGTGCCAGCTCCAAGGCCTGGGAGGGGACCTACGAGCAGTACTTC. Translation gives CASSKAWEGTYEQYF. Based on the CDR3 plus reference TRBV18 and TRBJ2-7, the full variable domain is NAGVMQNPRHLVRRRGQEARLRCSPMKGHSHVYWYRQLPEEGLKFMVYLQKENIIDESGMPKERFSAEFPKEGPSILRIQQVVRGDSAAYFCASSKAWEGTYEQYFGPGTRLTVT.

CDR3 bases: TGTGCCAGCAGGAGCCCGAGGGCTGAGCAGTTCTTC. The encoded protein is CASRSPRAEQFF. The chain joins TRBV28 to TRBJ2-1; tentatively, D is TRBD2 (5 bases). Trimming removed 6 bases from V and 9 bases from J, with 12 bases in between. The CDR3 runs to 12 residues. Germline assignment: CDR1 MDHEN and CDR2 SYDVKM.

This clone was observed a handful of times. The V gene is TRBV30, the J gene TRBJ1-6, with 7 nucleotides matching TRBD1. This CDR3 has 14 residues. CDR1 and CDR2 (germline): GTSNPN, SVGIG (reference sequence). The V and J ends lost 6 bases and 7 bases, in that order; junction bases with no gene match: 9. The CDR3 DNA follows: TGTGCCTGTACGACCGGGACAGTAAATTCACCCCTCCACTTT. Translated, it gives CACTTGTVNSPLHF.

This clone was detected only once. This chain joins TRBV9 and TRBJ2-1, with 7 bases matching TRBD1. CDR1 SGDLS and CDR2 YYNGEE come from the germline V gene. The CDR3 length is 15 residues. V lost 0 bases and J lost 8; bases outside the gene matches: 8. CDR3 sequence reads: CASSVASGGQYEQFF. The CDR3 DNA follows: TGTGCCAGCAGCGTAGCGTCAGGGGGTCAATATGAGCAGTTCTTC.

The rearrangement joins TRBV30 to TRBJ2-2, with a tentative D call TRBD1 (6 bases). The CDR3 length is 12 residues. CDR1 is GTSNPN and CDR2 is SVGIG in the germline V gene (reference sequence). V lost 5 bases and J lost 4, with 8 bases in between. CDR3 nucleotide sequence: TGTGCCTGGGGACAGTCCACCGGGGAGCTGTTTTTT. It specifies CAWGQSTGELFF.

This clone has just one count. The genes are TRBV7-8 and TRBJ2-5, with D possibly TRBD2 on 6 matching bases. V was cut by 4 bases and J by 1 base, with 16 bases left in between. Germline V lookup: CDR1 SGHVS, CDR2 FQNEAQ. The CDR3 has 16 residues. The CDR3 sequence is CASSWGVITFQETQYF. CDR3 nucleotides: TGTGCCAGCAGCTGGGGGGTGATCACTTTCCAAGAGACCCAGTACTTC.

The chain combines TRBV4-2 with TRBJ2-1, with TRBD2 identical over 10 bases. CDR1 and CDR2 (germline): LGHNA, YNFKEQ. J lost 4 bases, V lost 0 bases, and 6 bases had no gene match. This CDR3 region has 17 residues. The CDR3 nucleotides are TGTGCCAGCAGCCAAGACACACGGACTAGCGGTTACAATGAGCAGTTCTTC. Amino acids: CASSQDTRTSGYNEQFF.

The chain uses TRBV28 and TRBJ2-5; 10 nucleotides agree with TRBD2. V shed 7 bases, J shed 0 bases, and the junction held 11 bases outside the gene matches. The CDR3 extends over 17 amino acids. The germline V gene encodes CDR1 MDHEN and CDR2 SYDVKM. The CDR3 loop reads CASTPGTSAMYQETQYF. CDR3 nucleotide sequence: TGTGCCAGCACCCCCGGGACTAGCGCCATGTACCAAGAGACCCAGTACTTC.

This chain joins TRBV4-1 and TRBJ2-2; D remains unclear. Trimming left V 4 bases short and J 6 bases short, with 12 bases between. The CDR3 covers 14 residues. Germline CDR1 and CDR2: MGHRA and YSYEKL. The CDR3 DNA follows: TGCGCCAGCAGCCCCGAGCTAAACCCCGGGGAGCTGTTTTTT. As protein: CASSPELNPGELFF.

Comments on this clone: One end of the junction fails to match germline, which may point to a read error. V is TRBV7-7 and J is TRBJ2-2, with D perhaps assigned TRBD1 or TRBD2 (5 bases each). The CDR3 extends over 15 amino acids. Germline CDR1 SSHAT, CDR2 FNYEAQ (reference sequence). The chain's CDR3 is CASSGDTRGTGELFF. CDR3 nucleotide sequence: TGTGCTAGCAGCGGAGACACAAGGGGCACCGGGGAGCTGTTTTTT.

The genes are TRBV27 and TRBJ2-2; 9 positions agree with TRBD2. Per the germline V gene, CDR1 is MNHEY and CDR2 is SMNVEV (reference sequence). The CDR3 covers 14 residues. Germline trimming cut 4 bases from V and 7 bases from J; bases unmatched to any gene: 4. For the CDR3, the DNA is TGTGCCAGCAGTTCCGGGACTAGCCGCGGGGAGCTGTTTTTT. Translation: CASSSGTSRGELFF.

This clone was picked up one time. This chain connects TRBV7-3 to TRBJ2-2, with 9 positions matching TRBD1. V shed 0 bases, J shed 6 bases, and the junction held 5 bases outside the gene matches. Germline V gives CDR1 SGHTA, CDR2 FQGTGA. This CDR3 region has 16 residues. CDR3 amino acids: CASSLTGQGASGELFF. CDR3 DNA: TGTGCCAGCAGCTTAACGGGACAGGGTGCGTCCGGGGAGCTGTTTTTT.

This clone has only one observation. The J gene is TRBJ1-1, the V gene TRBV7-8; perhaps TRBD1 as D (5 bases). V lost 4 bases and J lost 1, with 13 bases in between. This CDR3 has 15 residues. Germline V gene data show CDR1 as SGHVS and CDR2 as FQNEAQ. Written as DNA, the CDR3 is TGTGCCAGCAGCTCCAGGGTTCTGGGGAACACTGAAGCTTTCTTT. Translated, it gives CASSSRVLGNTEAFF.

The CDR3 sequence is CASSSGVGNTEAFF. CDR3 nucleotides: TGTGCCAGCAGCTCCGGAGTGGGGAACACTGAAGCTTTCTTT. J is TRBJ1-1 and V is TRBV7-9; D gene unclear. The CDR3 totals 14 residues. V was cut by 4 bases and J by 1 base, with 10 bases left in between. Per germline, CDR1 SEHNR and CDR2 FQNEAQ (reference sequence).

About this clone: Other DNA sequences of this sample code for an identical CDR3. The chain carries TRBV3-1 (or the pseudogene TRBV3-2) and TRBJ2-1, with 8 bases aligning to TRBD2. This CDR3 is built from 12 residues. Germline V gives CDR1 LGHDT, CDR2 YNNKEL (reference sequence). Unmatched junction bases numbered 2, after V lost 3 bases and J lost 10 bases. This CDR3 reads CASSQVAGEQFF. The CDR3 region has the DNA TGTGCCAGCAGCCAGGTAGCGGGAGAGCAGTTCTTC.

The J gene is TRBJ2-3, the V gene TRBV29-1; 10 bases match TRBD2. Germline CDR1 and CDR2: SQVTM and ANQGSEA. Trimming cost V 1 base and J 2 bases; bases outside gene matches: 3. The CDR3 is made up of 15 amino acids. CDR3 amino acids: CSVEVLAGSTDTQYF. CDR3 coding DNA: TGCAGCGTTGAAGTACTAGCGGGATCCACAGATACGCAGTATTTT.

This chain joins TRBV29-1 and TRBJ1-2, with no clear D. Germline V gives CDR1 SQVTM, CDR2 ANQGSEA. There are 11 residues in the CDR3. The ends were cut back, 6 bases at V and 3 bases at J, with 8 bases in the middle. The CDR3: CSVPGYYGYTF. The CDR3 DNA is TGCAGCGTCCCGGGGTACTATGGCTACACCTTC.

This sequence joins TRBV29-1 and TRBJ1-4; D unresolved. V lost 3 bases to trimming and J lost 14 bases, with 13 bases between them. The CDR3 runs to 11 residues. Germline V lookup: CDR1 SQVTM, CDR2 ANQGSEA. The CDR3 DNA follows: TGCAGCGTTGATATAAGCGGAAGGCTGTTTTTT. This codes for CSVDISGRLFF.

This clone turned up a few times. The V call is TRBV27, the J call TRBJ1-1, with D hard to call. This CDR3 is built from 14 residues. The germline V gene encodes CDR1 MNHEY and CDR2 SMNVEV (reference sequence). Trimming removed 1 base at V and 5 bases at J, with 11 bases between. The CDR3 DNA reads as TGTGCCAGCAGTTTATACTCGGGCGGGACTGAAGCTTTCTTT. This gives the protein CASSLYSGGTEAFF.

V and J are TRBV15 and TRBJ2-2, with unresolved D. This CDR3 comprises 13 residues. Germline V lookup: CDR1 LNHNV, CDR2 YYDKDF (reference sequence). The V and J ends lost 8 bases and 4 bases respectively, with 11 bases between them. The CDR3 DNA follows: TGTGCCACCTCCCTAGGCATCACCGGGGAGCTGTTTTTT. This encodes CATSLGITGELFF.

The J gene is TRBJ2-2, the V gene TRBV6-4; D possibly corresponds to TRBD1 (6 bases). Trimming removed 5 bases from V and 7 bases from J, with 11 bases in between. This CDR3 has 13 amino acids. CDR1 and CDR2 from the germline V gene are MRHNA and SNTAGT. CDR3 nucleotides: TGTGCCAGCAGTAACAGGGAACACGGGGAGCTGTTTTTT. Translation gives CASSNREHGELFF.

This rearrangement joins TRBV5-1 to TRBJ1-6; TRBD1 is a possible D gene (6 bases). This CDR3 spans 14 amino acids. Germline assignment: CDR1 SGHRS and CDR2 YFSETQ. Deletions cut 4 bases from V and 9 bases from J, with 14 bases between. The CDR3: CASSPGQGSSPLHF. The CDR3 coding sequence is TGCGCCAGCAGCCCGGGGCAGGGGAGTTCACCCCTCCACTTT.

This clone was counted a single time. The V and J genes are TRBV5-1 and TRBJ2-1; 8 nucleotides match TRBD2. The CDR3 sequence is 16 residues long. Trimming at V came to 4 bases and at J to 9 bases, leaving 15 bases not matched to a gene. CDR1 and CDR2 (germline): SGHRS, YFSETQ. Here the CDR3 DNA reads TGCGCCAGCAGCCCACAGGGTAGCGGGATATCTGGTGAGCAGTTCTTC. Encoded protein: CASSPQGSGISGEQFF. Variable domain in full (rest from reference TRBV5-1 and TRBJ2-1): KAGVTQTPRYLIKTRGQQVTLSCSPISGHRSVSWYQQTPGQGLQFLFEYFSETQRNKGNFPGRFSGRQFSNSRSEMNVSTLELGDSALYLCASSPQGSGISGEQFFGPGTRLTVL.

J is TRBJ2-3 and V is TRBV5-4; D is undetermined. With 5 bases removed from V and 4 bases from J, the gap between germline ends came to 11 bases. Germline V gene data show CDR1 as SGHNT and CDR2 as YYREEE (reference sequence). The CDR3 loop spans 13 amino acids. The CDR3 region is CASRQKSADTQYF. As DNA, the CDR3 is TGTGCCAGCAGACAAAAAAGCGCAGATACGCAGTATTTT.

V is TRBV28 and J is TRBJ2-3, with D perhaps matching TRBD1 (5 bases). In germline, CDR1 is MDHEN, CDR2 SYDVKM. The CDR3 is 16 residues long. V lost 8 bases and J lost 2, with 20 bases in between. The CDR3 is CASPPRTLGPTDTQYF. CDR3 in DNA: TGTGCCAGCCCACCGAGGACACTGGGCCCCACAGATACGCAGTATTTT.

This chain uses TRBV5-6 with TRBJ1-2; D unresolved. CDR3 length equals 15 residues. With 0 bases removed from V and 4 bases from J, the gap between germline ends came to 13 bases. The germline V gene encodes CDR1 SGHDT and CDR2 YYEEEE. The CDR3 sequence: CASSLASGNRYGYTF. Written as DNA, the CDR3 is TGTGCCAGCAGCTTGGCCTCGGGGAACCGCTATGGCTACACCTTC.